The next 7 T cell receptor beta chains were all read from a single sample in a study of CD8 T cells in Susac syndrome. With random hexamers, about 0.5 to 1 ug RNA was reverse transcribed. TCRdb reprocessed the immunoSEQ multiplex PCR reads via MiXCR and lists one record per CDR3 protein. There are approximately 190,000 distinct CDR3 sequences in the sample; around 96% occur only once, and roughly 0.088% lies in the top ten. The sample taken for sequencing was CD4+ T cells from PBMCs. The source of these receptors is a human donor with multiple sclerosis.

This rearrangement joins TRBV12-5 to TRBJ2-3; D possibly corresponds to TRBD2 (5 bases). The V and J ends lost 7 bases and 2 bases respectively, with 16 bases between them. Germline lookup yields CDR1 LGHNT and CDR2 FRNRAP. The CDR3 has 15 amino acids. In DNA, the CDR3 is TGTGCTAGTGCCATGGCGGCGGGCTTCACAGATACGCAGTATTTT. Amino acids: CASAMAAGFTDTQYF.

The chain recombines TRBV3-1 with TRBJ2-7, with a weak D call TRBD2 (5 bases). This CDR3 is 15 amino acids long. V was shortened by 4 bases and J by 2 bases, with 15 bases between the two germline ends. Germline lookup yields CDR1 LGHDT and CDR2 YNNKEL (reference sequence). The CDR3 here is CASSPSIVGAYEQYF. The CDR3 nucleotides read TGTGCCAGCAGCCCGTCAATCGTCGGGGCCTACGAGCAGTACTTC.

The V and J genes are TRBV27 and TRBJ1-2; TRBD1 is a possible D gene (5 bases). The CDR3 is 11 amino acids. Germline V gene data show CDR1 as MNHEY and CDR2 as SMNVEV (reference sequence). V was trimmed by 9 bases and J by 7 bases, leaving 12 bases between them. The CDR3 spells CARSRDGGYTF. Written as DNA, the CDR3 is TGTGCCAGGAGCAGGGATGGTGGCTACACCTTC.

The gene calls are TRBV20-1 and TRBJ2-3; a weak D match, TRBD2 (6 bases). The germline V gene encodes CDR1 DFQATT and CDR2 SNEGSKA (reference sequence). CDR3 length: 14 residues. V dropped 3 bases and J dropped 0 bases, with 10 bases sitting between them. Here the CDR3 reads CSARLSGSTDTQYF. The CDR3 DNA reads as TGCAGTGCTAGGCTGAGCGGGAGCACAGATACGCAGTATTTT.

V is TRBV9 and J is TRBJ1-5, with 9 bases matching TRBD1. The germline gives CDR1 SGDLS, CDR2 YYNGEE. V trimming: 3 bases; J trimming: 7 bases; junction bases outside the gene matches: 8. The CDR3 runs to 15 residues. CDR3 sequence (DNA): TGTGCCAGCAGCGCGTCCGGGACAGGGTCCCAGCCCCAGCATTTT. This translates into CASSASGTGSQPQHF. Variable domain in full (rest from reference TRBV9 and TRBJ1-5): DSGVTQTPKHLITATGQRVTLRCSPRSGDLSVYWYQQSLDQGLQFLIQYYNGEERAKGNILERFSAQQFPDLHSELNLSSLELGDSALYFCASSASGTGSQPQHFGDGTRLSIL.

The chain is built from TRBV11-1 and TRBJ2-7; a weak D match, TRBD1 (5 bases). This CDR3 comprises 14 residues. Deletions cut 5 bases from V and 12 bases from J, with 23 bases between. CDR1 and CDR2 (germline): SGHAT, FQDESV (reference sequence). The DNA for the CDR3 is TGTGCCAGCAGCCCCCAGACAGAAGGCGCGGTTCTGTACTTC. Encoded protein: CASSPQTEGAVLYF.

The gene calls are TRBV10-3 and TRBJ2-7, with D perhaps matching TRBD2 (5 bases). V lost 6 bases, J lost 6 bases, and 15 bases lay in between. The CDR3 consists of 13 residues. The germline gives CDR1 ENHRY, CDR2 SYGVKD. In DNA, the CDR3 is TGTGCCATCAGAGTTAGCGTTGACGCCGAGCAGTACTTC. This sequence encodes CAIRVSVDAEQYF.